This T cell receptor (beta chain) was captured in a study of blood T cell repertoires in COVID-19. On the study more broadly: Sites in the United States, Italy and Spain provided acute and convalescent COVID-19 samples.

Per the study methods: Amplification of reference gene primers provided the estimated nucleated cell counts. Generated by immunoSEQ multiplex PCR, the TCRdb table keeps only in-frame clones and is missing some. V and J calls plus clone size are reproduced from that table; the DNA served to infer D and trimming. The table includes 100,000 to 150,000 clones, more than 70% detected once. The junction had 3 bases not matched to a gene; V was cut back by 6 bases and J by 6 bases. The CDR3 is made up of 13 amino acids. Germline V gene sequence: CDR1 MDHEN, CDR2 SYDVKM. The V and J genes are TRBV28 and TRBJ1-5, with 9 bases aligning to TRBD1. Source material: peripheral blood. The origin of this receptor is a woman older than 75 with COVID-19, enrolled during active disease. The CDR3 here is CASRTGGSQPQHF. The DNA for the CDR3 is TGTGCCAGCAGGACAGGGGGATCTCAGCCCCAGCATTTT.